This is a list of T cell receptor beta chains from one sample in a study of cytomegalovirus exposure and HLA in healthy donors. Clones were sequenced by immunoSEQ multiplex PCR, and TCRdb holds only the in-frame ones, with some missing. The repertoire has 150,000 to 200,000 clones, about 69% of them found once; the top ten carry less than 2.5%. The sample comprised PBMCs. The receptor source for this set is a human donor in good health. The CDR3 runs from the conserved cysteine through the conserved F or W. D genes are given only for firm matches. Rows may omit the clone size; those that give it use once, few, many or a size class.

J	V	length	D	size	DNA	CDR3
TRBJ1-2	TRBV2	15	.	.	TGTGCCAGCAGTGAAGAGCTTCGGACAGCCTATGGCTACACCTTC	CASSEELRTAYGYTF
TRBJ1-6	TRBV7-9	16	TRBD1	.	TGTGCCAGCAGCTTAACCGACAGGGGGCCACGTTCACCCCTCCACTTT	CASSLTDRGPRSPLHF
TRBJ2-3	TRBV27	16	TRBD1	.	TGTGCCAGCAGTTTATCGATCCAGGGGGCTCGGGATACGCAGTATTTT	CASSLSIQGARDTQYF
TRBJ2-1	TRBV6-4	15	.	.	TGTGCCAGCAGCTCCCGACGGGGGAGAGGCAATGAGCAGTTCTTC	CASSSRRGRGNEQFF
TRBJ1-1	TRBV30	16	.	few	TGTGCCTGGAGTTCGGCAGGGAAGGGGTTGAGCACTGAAGCTTTCTTT	CAWSSAGKGLSTEAFF
TRBJ2-1	TRBV4-1	16	TRBD2	once	TGCGCCAGCAGCCAAGATCTAGCGGGGGGGCAGAATGAGCAGTTCTTC	CASSQDLAGGQNEQFF
TRBJ1-1	TRBV27	12	TRBD1	.	TGTGCCAGCAGTTCCCGGACAGGGAGGGCTTTCTTT	CASSSRTGRAFF
TRBJ2-1	TRBV12-5	13	.	.	TGTGCTAGTGGTTTGGTAATGGGAGACGAGCAGTTCTTC	CASGLVMGDEQFF
TRBJ2-2	TRBV9	15	.	.	TGTGCCAGCAGCTTCCGGGGAGCCAACACCGGGGAGCTGTTTTTT	CASSFRGANTGELFF
TRBJ2-5	TRBV15	18	.	.	TGTGCCACCAGCAGAGATCTTTGGGGCAGGGCAAAGTTTTCGACCCAGTACTTC	CATSRDLWGRAKFSTQYF
TRBJ2-3	TRBV27	15	TRBD1	once	TGTGCCAGCAGTTGGGACAGTAGCAGCACAGATACGCAGTATTTT	CASSWDSSSTDTQYF
TRBJ1-2	TRBV14	15	.	.	TGTGCCAGCAGCCAAGTTAGCGGTTGGAACTATGGCTACACCTTC	CASSQVSGWNYGYTF
TRBJ1-3	TRBV14	16	TRBD1	.	TGTGCCAGCAGCCTGACAGGGGAAAACTCTGGAAACACCATATATTTT	CASSLTGENSGNTIYF
TRBJ1-2	TRBV2	13	.	.	TGTGCCAGCAGTGAAGAGGGGAACTATGGCTACACCTTC	CASSEEGNYGYTF
TRBJ1-1	TRBV6-5	13	.	.	TGTGCCAGCAGTCCACCAGGGAACACTGAAGCTTTCTTT	CASSPPGNTEAFF
TRBJ2-1	TRBV10-3	14	.	few	TGTGCCATCAGTGAGATTTCGGTATACAATGAGCAGTTCTTC	CAISEISVYNEQFF